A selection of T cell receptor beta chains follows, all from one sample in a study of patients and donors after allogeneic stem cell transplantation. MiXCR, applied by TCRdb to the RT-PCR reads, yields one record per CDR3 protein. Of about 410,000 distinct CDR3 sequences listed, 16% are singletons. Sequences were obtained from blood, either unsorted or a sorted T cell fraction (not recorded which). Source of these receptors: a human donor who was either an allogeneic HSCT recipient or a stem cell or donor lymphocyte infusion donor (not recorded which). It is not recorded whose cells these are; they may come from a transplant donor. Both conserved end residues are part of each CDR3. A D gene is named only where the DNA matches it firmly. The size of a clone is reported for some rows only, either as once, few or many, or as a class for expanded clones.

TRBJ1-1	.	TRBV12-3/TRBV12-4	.	CASSLSTGPTEAFF	TGTGCCAGCAGTCTGTCCACGGGGCCTACTGAAGCTTTCTTT
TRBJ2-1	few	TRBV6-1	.	CASRATTGVWDEQFF	TGTGCCAGCAGAGCAACGACAGGTGTCTGGGATGAGCAGTTCTTC
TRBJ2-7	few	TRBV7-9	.	CASSLPARGIYEQYF	TGTGCCAGCAGCCTCCCGGCGCGTGGGATCTACGAGCAGTACTTC
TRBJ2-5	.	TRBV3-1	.	CASSQGGLRVDHTETQYF	TGTGCCAGCAGCCAAGGAGGATTGAGGGTAGACCACACGGAGACCCAGTACTTC
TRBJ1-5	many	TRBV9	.	CASSEAGHGQPQHF	TGTGCCAGCAGCGAGGCAGGGCACGGGCAGCCCCAGCATTTT
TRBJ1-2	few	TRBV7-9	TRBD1	CASSRWDRAYGYTF	TGTGCCAGCAGCCGCTGGGACAGGGCGTATGGCTACACCTTC
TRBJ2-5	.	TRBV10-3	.	CATEGGGTRETQYF	TGTGCCACCGAGGGGGGAGGAACGCGAGAGACCCAGTACTTC
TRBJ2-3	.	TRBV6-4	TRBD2	CASSDGLAETDTQYF	TGTGCCAGCAGTGACGGGCTAGCGGAGACAGATACGCAGTATTTT
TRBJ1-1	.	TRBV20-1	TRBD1	CSARGYRDRGSEAFF	TGCAGTGCTAGAGGTTACCGGGACAGGGGTTCTGAAGCTTTCTTT
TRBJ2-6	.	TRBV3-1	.	CASSQNRTTGANVLTF	TGTGCCAGCAGCCAAAATAGGACCACTGGGGCCAACGTCCTGACTTTC
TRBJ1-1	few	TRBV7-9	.	CASSLRGTIVTEAFF	TGTGCCAGCAGCTTACGGGGCACGATTGTTACTGAAGCTTTCTTT
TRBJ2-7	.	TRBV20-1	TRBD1	CSARDPTGTGYYEQYF	TGCAGTGCTAGAGATCCAACCGGGACAGGGTACTACGAGCAGTACTTC
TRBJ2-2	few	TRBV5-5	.	CASSLGTAAGELFF	TGTGCCAGCAGCTTGGGGACAGCAGCCGGGGAGCTGTTTTTT
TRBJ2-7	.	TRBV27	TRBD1	CASSNPGQIYYEQYF	TGTGCCAGCAGCAACCCGGGACAGATCTACTACGAGCAGTACTTC
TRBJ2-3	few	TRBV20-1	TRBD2	CSARDLLAGTDTQYF	TGCAGTGCTAGAGATCTCTTAGCGGGGACAGATACGCAGTATTTT
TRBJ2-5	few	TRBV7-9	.	CASTGPLYQETQYF	TGTGCCAGCACCGGTCCATTGTACCAAGAGACCCAGTACTTC
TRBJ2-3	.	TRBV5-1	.	CASSLVAKPSTDTQYF	TGCGCCAGCAGCTTGGTGGCTAAACCTAGCACAGATACGCAGTATTTT
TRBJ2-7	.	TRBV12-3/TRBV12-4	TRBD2	CASSLSWTSGRFSYEQYF	TGTGCCAGCAGTTTATCCTGGACTAGCGGGAGGTTCTCCTACGAGCAGTACTTC
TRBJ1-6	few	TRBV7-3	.	CASSLMGSSASPLHF	TGTGCCAGCAGCTTAATGGGCTCCTCGGCTTCACCCCTCCACTTT
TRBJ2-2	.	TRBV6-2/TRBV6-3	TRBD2	CASSYPGLAGNTGELFF	TGTGCCAGCAGCTACCCGGGACTAGCGGGGAACACCGGGGAGCTGTTTTTT
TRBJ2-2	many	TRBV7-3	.	CASSLTPLTNTGELFF	TGTGCCAGCAGCTTAACCCCCCTTACGAACACCGGGGAGCTGTTTTTT
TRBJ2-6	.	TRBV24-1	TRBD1	CATSERDSISGANVLTF	TGTGCCACCAGTGAAAGGGACAGTATCTCTGGGGCCAACGTCCTGACTTTC
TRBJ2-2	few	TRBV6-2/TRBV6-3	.	CASRNLLAVQPAGELFF	TGTGCCAGCAGGAACCTCCTGGCCGTCCAACCGGCCGGGGAGCTGTTTTTT
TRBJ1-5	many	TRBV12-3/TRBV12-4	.	CASSFSVGGVSNQPQHF	TGTGCCAGCAGTTTTTCTGTGGGGGGCGTGAGCAATCAGCCCCAGCATTTT
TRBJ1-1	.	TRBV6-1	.	CASSRQGFNTEAFF	TGTGCCAGCAGCCGCCAGGGGTTTAACACTGAAGCTTTCTTT
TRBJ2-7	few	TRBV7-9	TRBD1	CARGSTQGISYEQYF	TGTGCCCGTGGGTCAACACAGGGGATTTCCTACGAGCAGTACTTC
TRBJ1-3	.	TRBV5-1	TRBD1	CASSWDRSSGNTIYF	TGCGCCAGCAGCTGGGACAGGAGCTCTGGAAACACCATATATTTT
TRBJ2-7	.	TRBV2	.	CASGRYEQYF	TGTGCCAGCGGGAGATACGAGCAGTACTTC
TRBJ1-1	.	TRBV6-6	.	CASSSDRTTEAFF	TGTGCCAGCAGTTCCGACAGGACAACTGAAGCTTTCTTT
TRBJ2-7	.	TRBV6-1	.	CASSGDSRGRYEQYF	TGTGCCAGCAGTGGTGACTCCCGCGGGCGCTACGAGCAGTACTTC
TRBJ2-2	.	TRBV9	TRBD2	CASSDRTSSNTGELFF	TGTGCCAGCAGCGACCGGACTAGCTCGAACACCGGGGAGCTGTTTTTT
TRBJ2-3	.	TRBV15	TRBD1	CATSSEQGADTQYF	TGTGCCACCAGCAGCGAACAGGGGGCAGATACGCAGTATTTT
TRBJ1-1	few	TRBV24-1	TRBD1	CATSDSGTGGEAFF	TGTGCCACCAGTGACTCCGGGACAGGGGGGGAAGCTTTCTTT
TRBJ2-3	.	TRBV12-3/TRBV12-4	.	CASSFFGSPDTQYF	TGTGCCAGCAGTTTCTTCGGGAGTCCAGATACGCAGTATTTT
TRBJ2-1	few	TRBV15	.	CATSRSLDSQFF	TGTGCCACCAGCAGATCCCTCGATAGTCAGTTCTTC
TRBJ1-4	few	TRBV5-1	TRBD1	CASSHGQGGEKLFF	TGCGCCAGCAGCCATGGACAGGGCGGCGAAAAACTGTTTTTT
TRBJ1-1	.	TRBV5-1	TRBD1	CASSGQGRSTEAFF	TGCGCCAGCAGCGGACAGGGTAGGAGCACTGAAGCTTTCTTT
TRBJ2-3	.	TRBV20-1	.	CSALDFSSTDTQYF	TGCAGTGCTCTAGACTTTAGCAGCACAGATACGCAGTATTTT
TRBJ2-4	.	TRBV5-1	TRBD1	CASSLGGQGLNIQYF	TGCGCCAGCAGCTTGGGGGGACAGGGTCTGAACATTCAGTACTTC
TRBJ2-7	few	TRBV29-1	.	CSAKGDSYEQYF	TGCAGCGCGAAAGGGGACTCCTACGAGCAGTACTTC
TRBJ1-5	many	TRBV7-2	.	CASSVGRRGNQPQHF	TGTGCCAGCAGCGTAGGGAGAAGGGGCAATCAGCCCCAGCATTTT
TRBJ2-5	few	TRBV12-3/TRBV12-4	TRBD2	CASSLGLAGGQTQYF	TGTGCCAGCAGTTTAGGGCTAGCGGGAGGACAGACCCAGTACTTC
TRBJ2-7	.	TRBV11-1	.	CASSQSGSYEQYF	TGTGCCAGCAGCCAAAGCGGTTCCTACGAGCAGTACTTC
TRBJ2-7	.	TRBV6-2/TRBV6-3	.	CASSYDRPVWRHYEQYF	TGTGCCAGCAGTTACGACAGGCCTGTATGGAGACACTACGAGCAGTACTTC
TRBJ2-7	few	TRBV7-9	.	CASSPPPLSYEQYF	TGTGCCAGCAGCCCCCCCCCTTTATCCTACGAGCAGTACTTC
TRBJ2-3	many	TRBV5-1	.	CASSLAGGSTDTQYF	TGTGCCAGCAGCTTAGCCGGGGGAAGCACAGATACGCAGTATTTT
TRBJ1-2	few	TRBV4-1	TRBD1	CASSQGTGGADYGYTF	TGCGCCAGCAGCCAAGGGACAGGGGGCGCGGACTATGGCTACACCTTC
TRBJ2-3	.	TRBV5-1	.	CASSFNKRTDTQYF	TGCGCCAGCAGTTTCAACAAGCGCACAGATACGCAGTATTTT
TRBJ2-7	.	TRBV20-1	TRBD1	CSAERQGRGYEQYF	TGCAGTGCGGAACGACAGGGGCGAGGGTACGAGCAGTACTTC
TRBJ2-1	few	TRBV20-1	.	CSAGRHLSSYNEQFF	TGCAGTGCTGGAAGACATTTGAGCTCCTACAATGAGCAGTTCTTC
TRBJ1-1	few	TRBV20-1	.	CSASESSNTEAFF	TGCAGTGCTAGTGAGTCCAGTAACACTGAAGCTTTCTTT
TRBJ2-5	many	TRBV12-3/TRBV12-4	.	CAIAPQLQETQYF	TGTGCCATCGCACCCCAGCTTCAAGAGACCCAGTACTTC
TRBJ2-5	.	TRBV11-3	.	CASSLGGQWETQYF	TGTGCCAGCAGCTTAGGGGGGCAGTGGGAGACCCAGTACTTC
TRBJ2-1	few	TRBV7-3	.	CASSPISGPDINEQFF	TGTGCCAGCAGCCCTATCTCCGGACCTGATATCAATGAGCAGTTCTTC
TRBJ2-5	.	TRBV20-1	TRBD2	CSAGALRGTQETQYF	TGCAGTGCAGGGGCCTTGCGGGGGACTCAAGAGACCCAGTACTTC
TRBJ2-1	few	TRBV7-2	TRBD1	CASSLVGQGVGHEQFF	TGTGCCAGCAGCTTAGTGGGTCAGGGGGTAGGACATGAGCAGTTCTTC
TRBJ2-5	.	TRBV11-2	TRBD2	CASASGRLAGVIQETQYF	TGTGCCAGCGCCTCGGGGAGACTAGCGGGAGTGATCCAAGAGACCCAGTACTTC